Below are 25 T cell receptor beta chains sequenced from a single sample in a study of T cell responses to AZD1222 COVID-19 vaccine. Using immunoSEQ multiplex PCR, the repertoire was profiled, and TCRdb retains in-frame clones only, with some absent. The table lists 65,000 to 85,000 clones, 80% to 90% of them singletons. The material sequenced was peripheral blood, taken 28 days after the second AZD1222 dose. The receptor set was obtained from an adult who received the AZD1222 COVID-19 vaccine.

This chain uses TRBV5-4 with TRBJ1-1, with a tentative D call TRBD1 (6 bases). Germline V lookup: CDR1 SGHNT, CDR2 YYREEE (reference sequence). V lost 3 bases to trimming and J lost 1 base, with 10 bases between them. The CDR3 sequence is 14 residues long. The CDR3 DNA reads TGTGCCAGCAGCTCGGGACAATGGAACACTGAAGCTTTCTTT. This encodes CASSSGQWNTEAFF.

The V and J genes are TRBV7-9 and TRBJ1-3, with TRBD1 matching 8 bases. Trimming removed 6 bases from V and 4 bases from J; junction bases left unmatched: 14. Germline CDR1 SEHNR, CDR2 FQNEAQ (reference sequence). This CDR3 region has 17 residues. CDR3 sequence reads: CASRLNPQGEVGNTIYF. CDR3 nucleotide sequence: TGTGCCAGCAGACTTAATCCACAGGGGGAAGTCGGAAACACCATATATTTT.

CDR3 DNA: TGTGCCAGCAGTTCTGGGGGACTCACTTCTGGAAACACCATATATTTT. Translating it yields CASSSGGLTSGNTIYF. The rearrangement joins TRBV28 to TRBJ1-3, with D perhaps TRBD1 (5 bases). From germline, CDR1 is MDHEN and CDR2 SYDVKM. There are 16 residues in the CDR3. Trimming pared 4 bases from V and 1 base from J, leaving 14 bases between.

The chain employs TRBV7-8 and TRBJ2-1; 7 bases are a match to TRBD2. In germline, CDR1 is SGHVS, CDR2 FQNEAQ. V dropped 1 base and J dropped 2; count of bases not matched to a gene: 5. There are 16 residues in the CDR3. The CDR3 region has the DNA TGTGCCAGCAGCTTAGTTGGTGGGGGGGCCTACAATGAGCAGTTCTTC. This gives the protein CASSLVGGGAYNEQFF.

The gene calls are TRBV3-1 (or the pseudogene TRBV3-2) and TRBJ2-2; D is perhaps TRBD2 (6 bases). V was pared by 3 bases and J by 7 bases, with 18 bases between. This CDR3 is 16 amino acids long. The germline V gene has CDR1 LGHDT and CDR2 YNNKEL (reference sequence). The CDR3 protein is CASSHSRTLGGGELFF. The CDR3 nucleotides are TGTGCCAGCAGCCATTCCCGGACTTTGGGGGGCGGGGAGCTGTTTTTT.

The chain links TRBV19 to TRBJ2-1, with 8 nucleotides matching TRBD1. The V gene's germline CDR1 is LNHDA and CDR2 SQIVND (reference sequence). V lost 5 bases and J lost 6; bases outside the gene matches: 6. This CDR3 spans 14 amino acids. The CDR3 spells CASSSQGASNEQFF. DNA for the CDR3: TGTGCCAGTAGTTCGCAGGGGGCGTCCAATGAGCAGTTCTTC.

The CDR3 nucleotides are TGTGCCAGCAGTGACAGAGTGCGTGCTTTCTTT. Translation: CASSDRVRAFF. This sequence joins TRBV2 and TRBJ1-1; D gene unclear. Between the trimmed V and J ends, which lost 3 bases and 11 bases, there was a span of 10 bases. The germline V gene encodes CDR1 SNHLY and CDR2 FYNNEI. CDR3 length equals 11 residues. Filled out from reference TRBV2 and TRBJ1-1, the complete variable domain reads EPEVTQTPSHQVTQMGQEVILRCVPISNHLYFYWYRQILGQKVEFLVSFYNNEISEKSEIFDDQFSVERPDGSNFTLKIRSTKLEDSAMYFCASSDRVRAFFGQGTRLTVV.

The gene calls are TRBV4-2 and TRBJ2-7; D is ambiguous. V lost 0 bases and J 0 bases, leaving 9 bases between the germline ends. From germline, CDR1 is LGHNA and CDR2 YNFKEQ. The CDR3 length is 15 residues. CDR3 amino acids: CASSQDEAASYEQYF. CDR3 in DNA: TGTGCCAGCAGCCAAGATGAGGCAGCCTCCTACGAGCAGTACTTC.

The genes are TRBV11-2 and TRBJ2-7; 11 positions agree with TRBD2. After removal of 1 base from V and 5 bases from J, the junction contained 1 base not matched to a gene. The CDR3 is made up of 14 amino acids. Germline CDR1 and CDR2: SGHAT and FQNNGV. The CDR3: CASSLALAGDEQYF. CDR3 coding DNA: TGTGCCAGCAGCTTAGCACTAGCGGGGGACGAGCAGTACTTC.

CDR3 protein: CASKEIAGAPASTDTQYF. The CDR3 DNA is TGCGCCAGCAAGGAGATAGCGGGGGCCCCTGCGAGCACAGATACGCAGTATTTT. The V call is TRBV5-1, the J call TRBJ2-3; 9 bases are a match to TRBD2. Germline V gives CDR1 SGHRS, CDR2 YFSETQ. The V segment lost 6 bases and the J segment 0 bases; nucleotides outside the gene matches: 14. The CDR3 is 18 amino acids.

The genes are TRBV6-5 and TRBJ1-2; TRBD1 might be the D (5 bases). The CDR3 runs to 12 residues. V lost 8 bases to trimming and J lost 6 bases, with 13 bases between them. Germline V CDR1 and CDR2: MNHEY, SVGAGI. CDR3 in amino acids: CASYKKGDGYTF. The CDR3 DNA reads TGTGCCAGCTACAAGAAAGGGGATGGCTACACCTTC.

The chain links TRBV11-3 to TRBJ1-1, with D hard to call. Germline V lookup: CDR1 SGHNT, CDR2 YENEEA. V gave up 0 bases and J gave up 5 bases, with 10 bases separating them. This CDR3 contains 14 residues. The CDR3 DNA follows: TGTGCCAGCAGCTTAGATCAAGGAACGACTGAAGCTTTCTTT. Its translation is CASSLDQGTTEAFF.

The rearrangement uses TRBV5-1 and TRBJ2-7; D is ambiguous. Germline loops: CDR1 SGHRS, CDR2 YFSETQ. Trimming stripped 2 bases from V and 0 bases from J, with 12 bases between. This CDR3 spans 15 amino acids. CDR3 in DNA: TGCGCCAGCAGCTTCGAAGGCCCCACCTCCTACGAGCAGTACTTC. Its translation is CASSFEGPTSYEQYF.

The sample holds a few counts of this clone. The chain joins TRBV28 to TRBJ2-7; 7 nucleotides match TRBD1. CDR1 is MDHEN and CDR2 is SYDVKM in the germline V gene. The CDR3 sequence is 15 residues long. V shed 7 bases, J shed 3 bases, and the junction held 12 bases outside the gene matches. This chain's CDR3 is CASKTGNEGVYEQYF. The CDR3 nucleotides read TGTGCCAGCAAGACAGGGAATGAAGGGGTCTACGAGCAGTACTTC.

This clone was picked up a small number of times. This chain uses TRBV9 with TRBJ1-5, with D tentatively TRBD1 (5 bases). Deletions cut 0 bases from V and 2 bases from J, with 9 bases between. Germline CDR1 is SGDLS and CDR2 is YYNGEE. There are 15 residues in the CDR3. The CDR3: CASSVDGGGNQPQHF. In DNA, the CDR3 is TGTGCCAGCAGCGTAGATGGGGGTGGCAATCAGCCCCAGCATTTT.

The V gene is TRBV6-2 or TRBV6-3, the J gene TRBJ2-7, with 10 bases matching TRBD2. In germline, CDR1 is MNHEY, CDR2 SVGEGT. The CDR3 runs 16 residues. Germline trimming cut 5 bases from V and 4 bases from J; bases unmatched to any gene: 11. The CDR3 protein is CASSPHPSGGSYEQYF. In DNA form, the CDR3 reads TGTGCCAGCAGTCCCCACCCTAGCGGGGGTTCTTACGAGCAGTACTTC.

The CDR3 nucleotides read TGTGCCAGCAGCTTTAGCGGGGGGGCAGAGGGGCAAGAGACCCAGTACTTC. The encoded protein is CASSFSGGAEGQETQYF. This sequence joins TRBV5-5 and TRBJ2-5; 11 bases fit TRBD2. The CDR3 has 17 amino acids. Germline values: CDR1 SGHKS, CDR2 YYEKEE (reference sequence). The J segment lost 2 bases and the V segment lost 2 bases, leaving 8 bases of the junction unmatched.

This clone was seen repeatedly, ten times or more. The V gene is TRBV4-2, the J gene TRBJ2-2; D not resolved. In germline, CDR1 is LGHNA, CDR2 YNFKEQ. Trimming shortened V by 3 bases and J by 6 bases, and 5 bases separated the two germline ends. The CDR3 covers 12 residues. Here the CDR3 DNA reads TGTGCCAGCAGCCAGCAACCCGGGGAGCTGTTTTTT. Translation: CASSQQPGELFF.

The chain employs TRBV4-2 and TRBJ2-1; 10 bases align to TRBD2. V lost 4 bases to trimming and J lost 5 bases; unmatched junction nucleotides: 11. The CDR3 is 17 amino acids. Germline lookup yields CDR1 LGHNA and CDR2 YNFKEQ. CDR3 coding DNA: TGTGCCAGCAGCCCAACGAACCCAAGCGGGGGGGACAATGAGCAGTTCTTC. It is translated as CASSPTNPSGGDNEQFF.

Here the CDR3 reads CASSQRVDRFYEQYF. Written as DNA, the CDR3 is TGTGCCAGCAGCCAGCGAGTGGACAGGTTCTACGAGCAGTACTTC. The J gene is TRBJ2-7, the V gene TRBV3-1 (or the pseudogene TRBV3-2); TRBD1 aligns across 7 bases. From germline, CDR1 is LGHDT and CDR2 YNNKEL (reference sequence). Losses at the gene ends were 3 bases for V and 3 bases for J; bases not matched to a gene: 8. The length of the CDR3 is 15 residues.

The rearrangement joins TRBV4-1 to TRBJ2-5; 13 nucleotides align to TRBD2. The CDR3 covers 18 residues. V trimming: 4 bases; J trimming: 5 bases; junction bases outside the gene matches: 13. The germline V gene encodes CDR1 MGHRA and CDR2 YSYEKL. Written as DNA, the CDR3 is TGCGCCAGCAGCCCGATTGGGGGGACTAGCGGGGACAGGGAGACCCAGTACTTC. Protein: CASSPIGGTSGDRETQYF.

The rearrangement joins TRBV14 to TRBJ1-5, with D possibly matching TRBD1 (5 bases). This CDR3 spans 14 amino acids. CDR1 and CDR2 from the germline V gene are SGHDN and FVKESK. Trimming cost V 2 bases and J 6 bases, with 11 bases left between them. The CDR3 DNA reads TGTGCCAGCAGCCAACTAGGGGTCGGTCAGCCCCAGCATTTT. Amino acids: CASSQLGVGQPQHF.

The rearrangement uses TRBV5-1 and TRBJ2-2; possible D gene TRBD1, 6 bases. V gave up 4 bases and J gave up 1 base, with 17 bases separating them. Germline lookup yields CDR1 SGHRS and CDR2 YFSETQ. CDR3 length: 17 amino acids. This CDR3 is CASSPNPQTGNTGELFF. The CDR3 DNA reads as TGCGCCAGCAGCCCGAACCCCCAGACAGGGAACACCGGGGAGCTGTTTTTT.

The V and J genes are TRBV7-8 and TRBJ2-3; 10 bases fit TRBD1. Germline trimming cut 2 bases from V and 6 bases from J; bases unmatched to any gene: 5. Germline-derived CDR1 and CDR2 are SGHVS and FQNEAQ. The CDR3 has 15 amino acids. The CDR3 DNA is TGTGCCAGCAGCTTATCCGGGACAGGGGAGGATACGCAGTATTTT. The encoded protein is CASSLSGTGEDTQYF.

The J gene is TRBJ2-3, the V gene TRBV19, with 11 bases matching TRBD2. V shed 7 bases and J 8 bases; nucleotides not matched to a gene: 11. The CDR3 totals 15 residues. Germline loops: CDR1 LNHDA, CDR2 SQIVND (reference sequence). Written as DNA, the CDR3 is TGTGCCAGTACTTCGACTAGCGGGGACCGGGGTACGCAGTATTTT. Encoded protein: CASTSTSGDRGTQYF.